Listed below are T cell receptor beta chains from one sample, sequenced in a study of T cell changes during pregnancy in multiple sclerosis. Profiling relied on immunoSEQ multiplex PCR, and the TCRdb table lists in-frame clones only, not all of them. The sample has about 51,000 clones, about 92% seen once; the top ten hold around 1.9%. The material was peripheral blood, obtained in the second trimester of pregnancy. Receptors were obtained from a female donor with multiple sclerosis, enrolled in a pregnancy study. CDR3s include the opening cysteine and the closing phenylalanine or tryptophan. D genes are given only for firm matches.

TRBJ2-2 TRBD2 TRBV11-3 CASSPSWEGLTGELFF TGTGCCAGCAGCCCCAGTTGGGAGGGGCTGACCGGGGAGCTGTTTTTT
TRBJ2-2 TRBD2 TRBV2 CASSDRSGRQGGELFF TGTGCCAGCAGTGACCGTAGCGGGAGGCAAGGCGGGGAGCTGTTTTTT
TRBJ1-2 TRBD1 TRBV9 CASSPDREVYYGYTF TGTGCCAGCAGCCCGGACAGGGAAGTATACTATGGCTACACCTTC
TRBJ2-3 - TRBV6-6 CASSSPEVGTQYF TGTGCCAGCAGTTCTCCGGAGGTCGGTACGCAGTATTTT
TRBJ2-3 TRBD2 TRBV7-9 CASSTQLAGGADTQYF TGTGCCAGCAGCACCCAACTAGCGGGAGGGGCAGATACGCAGTATTTT
TRBJ2-1 TRBD1 TRBV30 CACPLGQGTCEGGYNEQFF TGTGCCTGCCCCCTCGGACAGGGGACCTGTGAGGGGGGTTACAATGAGCAGTTCTTC
TRBJ2-2 - TRBV10-3 CAISESSEAGELFF TGTGCCATCAGTGAGTCGTCAGAGGCCGGGGAGCTGTTTTTT
TRBJ2-7 TRBD1 TRBV30 CAWNTGGTYEQYF TGTGCCTGGAATACAGGGGGGACCTACGAGCAGTACTTC
TRBJ1-1 TRBD1 TRBV7-9 CASSEGQGGTEAFF TGTGCCAGCAGCGAGGGACAGGGGGGGACTGAAGCTTTCTTT
TRBJ2-1 TRBD2 TRBV7-6 CASSPGLAGDYNEQFF TGTGCCAGCAGCCCTGGACTAGCGGGGGACTACAATGAGCAGTTCTTC
TRBJ2-7 - TRBV7-8 CASSLMGANYEQYF TGTGCCAGCAGCTTAATGGGGGCAAACTACGAGCAGTACTTC
TRBJ2-3 - TRBV5-1 CASSPSTDTQYF TGCGCCAGCAGCCCTAGCACAGATACGCAGTATTTT
TRBJ2-7 - TRBV5-1 CASSSGQTTYEQYF TGCGCCAGCAGCTCTGGACAGACAACCTACGAGCAGTACTTC